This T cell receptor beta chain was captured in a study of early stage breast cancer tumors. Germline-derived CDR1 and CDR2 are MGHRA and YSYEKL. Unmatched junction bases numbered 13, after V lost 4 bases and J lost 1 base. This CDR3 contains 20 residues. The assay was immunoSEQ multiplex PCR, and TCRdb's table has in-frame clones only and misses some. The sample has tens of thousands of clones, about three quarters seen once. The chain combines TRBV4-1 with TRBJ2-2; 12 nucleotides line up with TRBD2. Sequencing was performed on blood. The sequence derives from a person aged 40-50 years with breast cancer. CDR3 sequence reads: CASSPYSPGLAGRNTGELFF. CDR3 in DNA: TGCGCCAGCAGCCCTTATAGTCCGGGACTAGCGGGCCGGAACACCGGGGAGCTGTTTTTT.